The 8 T cell receptor beta chains presented below share a single source sample, sequenced in a study of blood T cell repertoires in COVID-19. Using immunoSEQ multiplex PCR, the repertoire was profiled, and TCRdb retains in-frame clones only, with some absent. The sample records more than 95,000 clones, over 65% being singletons. Material for sequencing was peripheral blood. The source of these receptors is a man aged 30 to 45 with acute or convalescent COVID-19.

The genes are TRBV6-6 and TRBJ2-1; 11 bases align to TRBD2. J gave up 3 bases and V 6 bases, and 4 bases lay outside the gene matches. Germline V gene data show CDR1 as MNHNY and CDR2 as SVGAGI (reference sequence). There are 15 residues in the CDR3. The CDR3 coding sequence is TGTGCCAGCAGCGCCACTAGCGGGAGCTACAATGAGCAGTTCTTC. Translation gives CASSATSGSYNEQFF.

The V and J genes are TRBV6-2 or TRBV6-3 and TRBJ2-1, with 12 bases aligning to TRBD2. The CDR3 length is 17 residues. Trimming removed 0 bases from V and 7 bases from J; junction bases left unmatched: 7. From germline, CDR1 is MNHEY and CDR2 SVGEGT. The CDR3 region is CASSYSGLAGNENEQFF. The DNA of the CDR3 is TGTGCCAGCAGTTACTCTGGACTAGCGGGAAATGAGAATGAGCAGTTCTTC.

The chain employs TRBV20-1 and TRBJ1-5; no clear D. Germline V gives CDR1 DFQATT, CDR2 SNEGSKA (reference sequence). Trimming stripped 3 bases from V and 0 bases from J, with 15 bases between. The CDR3 has 16 amino acids. The CDR3 spells CSASALGDYSNQPQHF. The DNA for the CDR3 is TGCAGTGCTAGTGCCTTGGGCGACTATAGCAATCAGCCCCAGCATTTT.

The chain couples TRBV29-1 to TRBJ2-7, with a possible D match to TRBD2 (5 bases). V was clipped by 0 bases and J by 5 bases, with 11 bases between them. Germline-derived CDR1 and CDR2 are SQVTM and ANQGSEA. This CDR3 comprises 13 residues. Here the CDR3 reads CSVEDRGSHEQYV. The CDR3 coding sequence is TGCAGCGTTGAAGACCGAGGGTCCCACGAGCAGTACGTC.

This clone was counted a few times. V usage is TRBV15 and J usage is TRBJ1-2; D is uncertain. There are 14 residues in the CDR3. Germline CDR1 and CDR2: LNHNV and YYDKDF (reference sequence). V was cut by 1 base and J by 6 bases, with 12 bases left in between. Written as DNA, the CDR3 is TGTGCCACCAGCAGAGGAGGGTCCAGAAATGGCTACACCTTC. It specifies CATSRGGSRNGYTF.

The rearrangement links TRBV7-2 to TRBJ2-2, with 7 bases aligning to TRBD1. The germline V gene encodes CDR1 SGHTA and CDR2 FQGNSA. This CDR3 is built from 17 residues. Trimming at V came to 1 base and at J to 4 bases, leaving 9 bases not matched to a gene. The CDR3 loop is CASSLVRPNRGTGELFF. CDR3 DNA: TGTGCCAGCAGCTTAGTTAGGCCCAACAGGGGCACCGGGGAGCTGTTTTTT.

This chain links TRBV3-1 (or the pseudogene TRBV3-2) with TRBJ2-2; 9 bases are a match to TRBD2. CDR3 length equals 17 residues. V lost 4 bases, J lost 4 bases, and 10 bases stayed unmatched. Germline V gene sequence: CDR1 LGHDT, CDR2 YNNKEL (reference sequence). The CDR3: CASSPTLSGGLTGELFF. DNA of the CDR3: TGTGCCAGCAGCCCTACCCTTAGCGGGGGACTCACCGGGGAGCTGTTTTTT.

The chain uses TRBV10-3 and TRBJ1-2, with D maybe TRBD1 (6 bases). The germline V gene has CDR1 ENHRY and CDR2 SYGVKD. V shed 0 bases and J shed 4 bases, with 9 bases lying between them. CDR3 length: 14 residues. CDR3 residues: CAISESAGVYGYTF. The CDR3 nucleotides read TGTGCCATCAGTGAGTCAGCAGGGGTCTATGGCTACACCTTC.